This is a list of T cell receptor beta chains from one sample in a study of cytomegalovirus exposure and HLA in healthy donors. Method: immunoSEQ multiplex PCR; TCRdb's copy keeps in-frame clones and lacks some. The table lists about 55,000 clones, about three quarters of them singletons, with approximately 2.4% in the top ten. What was sequenced was PBMCs. The source is a female donor in good health and CMV-seronegative. Both conserved end residues are part of each CDR3. D genes are given only for firm matches. Where a row states a size, it is once, few, many or the class of an expanded clone; other rows omit it.

j_call: TRBJ2-7
v_call: TRBV5-1
d_call: TRBD1
clone_size: .
cdr3_nt: TGCGCCAGCAGCGGCCAACAGGGGGCCCTCCCCTACGAGCAGTACTTC
cdr3_aa: CASSGQQGALPYEQYF

j_call: TRBJ1-2
v_call: TRBV7-2
d_call: .
clone_size: .
cdr3_nt: TGTGCCAGCAGCTGGGTGGGGGGTTTGGACCTTAACTATGGCTACACCTTC
cdr3_aa: CASSWVGGLDLNYGYTF

j_call: TRBJ1-5
v_call: TRBV15
d_call: .
clone_size: .
cdr3_nt: TGTGCCACCCCTGGGGCAGGGAGGGATCAGCCCCAGCATTTT
cdr3_aa: CATPGAGRDQPQHF

j_call: TRBJ2-7
v_call: TRBV4-1
d_call: .
clone_size: .
cdr3_nt: TGCGCCAGCAGCCAATTCTACACTAACTCCTACGAGCAGTACTTC
cdr3_aa: CASSQFYTNSYEQYF

j_call: TRBJ2-6
v_call: TRBV28
d_call: .
clone_size: .
cdr3_nt: TGTGCCAGCGAAAGGCCCCGACAGGTCTCTGGGGCCAACGTCCTGACTTTC
cdr3_aa: CASERPRQVSGANVLTF

j_call: TRBJ1-2
v_call: TRBV2
d_call: TRBD1
clone_size: .
cdr3_nt: TGTGCCAGCAGGGCCCAGGACAGGGGGCCCTATGGCTACACCTTC
cdr3_aa: CASRAQDRGPYGYTF

j_call: TRBJ1-5
v_call: TRBV5-1
d_call: TRBD1
clone_size: .
cdr3_nt: TGCGCCAGTCAACTGACAGGGGGTACCCATCAGCCCCAGCATTTT
cdr3_aa: CASQLTGGTHQPQHF

j_call: TRBJ1-1
v_call: TRBV7-9
d_call: TRBD1
clone_size: .
cdr3_nt: TGTGCCAGCAGCGCCACAGGGGGCTTTGGCACTGAAGCTTTCTTT
cdr3_aa: CASSATGGFGTEAFF

j_call: TRBJ2-1
v_call: TRBV29-1
d_call: TRBD1
clone_size: .
cdr3_nt: TGCAGCGTAAACCGCGGGACAGGGGATGAGCAGTTCTTC
cdr3_aa: CSVNRGTGDEQFF

j_call: TRBJ2-3
v_call: TRBV9
d_call: TRBD1
clone_size: .
cdr3_nt: TGTGCCAGCAGCCCAGTGACAGGGGGAGATACGCAGTATTTT
cdr3_aa: CASSPVTGGDTQYF

j_call: TRBJ2-5
v_call: TRBV28
d_call: TRBD2
clone_size: .
cdr3_nt: TGTGCCAGCATTGGGACTAGCGGCTTCTCGCGTTTGGAGCAGTACTTC
cdr3_aa: CASIGTSGFSRLEQYF

j_call: TRBJ1-1
v_call: TRBV30
d_call: .
clone_size: .
cdr3_nt: TGTGCCTGGGGACAGTCGAACACTGAAGCTTTCTTT
cdr3_aa: CAWGQSNTEAFF

j_call: TRBJ2-7
v_call: TRBV5-6
d_call: TRBD1
clone_size: .
cdr3_nt: TGTGCCAGCAGCTTGTACAGGGGCGCGGTATACGAGCAGTACTTC
cdr3_aa: CASSLYRGAVYEQYF

j_call: TRBJ2-3
v_call: TRBV9
d_call: .
clone_size: .
cdr3_nt: TGTGCCAGCAGCGTAACGGGGGCAGATACGCAGTATTTT
cdr3_aa: CASSVTGADTQYF

j_call: TRBJ2-7
v_call: TRBV28
d_call: TRBD2
clone_size: .
cdr3_nt: TGTGCCAGCAGATTGACGGGGGGGCACTACGAGCAGTACTTC
cdr3_aa: CASRLTGGHYEQYF

j_call: TRBJ2-1
v_call: TRBV5-1
d_call: .
clone_size: .
cdr3_nt: TGCGCCAGCAGCTCCATGGGCCGTAGCAATGAGCAGTTCTTC
cdr3_aa: CASSSMGRSNEQFF

j_call: TRBJ2-5
v_call: TRBV7-2
d_call: TRBD2
clone_size: .
cdr3_nt: TGTGCCAGCAGACCGGGGGGTAGAGAGACCCAGTACTTC
cdr3_aa: CASRPGGRETQYF

j_call: TRBJ2-3
v_call: TRBV30
d_call: .
clone_size: .
cdr3_nt: TGTGCCCGGAGGGGCGAATATAGCACAGATACGCAGTATTTT
cdr3_aa: CARRGEYSTDTQYF

j_call: TRBJ2-7
v_call: TRBV5-1
d_call: .
clone_size: .
cdr3_nt: TGCGCCAGCAGCTTGGCATTCAACTACGAGCAGTACTTC
cdr3_aa: CASSLAFNYEQYF

j_call: TRBJ1-1
v_call: TRBV28
d_call: TRBD1
clone_size: .
cdr3_nt: TGTGCCAGCAGTTTAGGCGGGACAGGGATCGCTGAAGCTTTCTTT
cdr3_aa: CASSLGGTGIAEAFF

j_call: TRBJ2-1
v_call: TRBV9
d_call: .
clone_size: .
cdr3_nt: TGTGCCAGCAGCGTAGGGGCGGGGGCCCGACCTTACAATGAGCAGTTCTTC
cdr3_aa: CASSVGAGARPYNEQFF

j_call: TRBJ1-2
v_call: TRBV7-9
d_call: TRBD1
clone_size: .
cdr3_nt: TGTGCCAGCAGCTTTTCACAGGGGCGCTATGGCTACACCTTC
cdr3_aa: CASSFSQGRYGYTF

j_call: TRBJ1-5
v_call: TRBV19
d_call: .
clone_size: .
cdr3_nt: TGTGCCAGTAGTAACCGGCAGGGGCGCAATCAGCCCCAGCATTTT
cdr3_aa: CASSNRQGRNQPQHF

j_call: TRBJ1-1
v_call: TRBV6-1
d_call: TRBD1
clone_size: .
cdr3_nt: TGTGCCAGCAGTGAAGGCGAGGGACAGGGAGCATTAGCAGCTTTCTTT
cdr3_aa: CASSEGEGQGALAAFF

j_call: TRBJ1-1
v_call: TRBV28
d_call: .
clone_size: .
cdr3_nt: TGTGCCAGCAGTTTAAGTCTGTCGGGATCGGCAGCTTTCTTT
cdr3_aa: CASSLSLSGSAAFF

j_call: TRBJ2-1
v_call: TRBV7-6
d_call: TRBD2
clone_size: few
cdr3_nt: TGTGCCAGCAGCGGGGGACTAGCGGACACCTACAATGAGCAGTTCTTC
cdr3_aa: CASSGGLADTYNEQFF

j_call: TRBJ2-5
v_call: TRBV18
d_call: TRBD1
clone_size: .
cdr3_nt: TGTGCCAGCTCACCACCGGATGCCAGGGGGCTGGAGACCCAGTACTTC
cdr3_aa: CASSPPDARGLETQYF

j_call: TRBJ2-5
v_call: TRBV7-3
d_call: .
clone_size: .
cdr3_nt: TGTGCCAGCAGCTTAGAGCCACAAGAGACCCAGTACTTC
cdr3_aa: CASSLEPQETQYF

j_call: TRBJ2-7
v_call: TRBV12-5
d_call: .
clone_size: .
cdr3_nt: TGTGCTAGTGGCCGGAGCTCCTACGAGCAGTACTTC
cdr3_aa: CASGRSSYEQYF

j_call: TRBJ1-2
v_call: TRBV19
d_call: .
clone_size: .
cdr3_nt: TGTGCCAGTACCGCGGGGACCGCCTATGGCTACACCTTC
cdr3_aa: CASTAGTAYGYTF

j_call: TRBJ1-2
v_call: TRBV30
d_call: .
clone_size: .
cdr3_nt: TGTGCCTGGGCAAAGGGACTGAACTCCTATGGCTACACCTTC
cdr3_aa: CAWAKGLNSYGYTF

j_call: TRBJ2-7
v_call: TRBV28
d_call: TRBD1
clone_size: .
cdr3_nt: TGTGCCAGCAGTTTATCCTTTAACCGCCGGGACAGGACCTACGAGCAGTACTTC
cdr3_aa: CASSLSFNRRDRTYEQYF

j_call: TRBJ2-2
v_call: TRBV19
d_call: .
clone_size: .
cdr3_nt: TGTGCCAGCACCGCGGTGCGGGGTACGAACACCGGGGAGCTGTTTTTT
cdr3_aa: CASTAVRGTNTGELFF

j_call: TRBJ1-6
v_call: TRBV6-5
d_call: TRBD1
clone_size: few
cdr3_nt: TGTGCCAGCGGCCGGGACAGGGTAAATTCACCCCTCCACTTT
cdr3_aa: CASGRDRVNSPLHF

j_call: TRBJ2-7
v_call: TRBV9
d_call: .
clone_size: .
cdr3_nt: TGTGCCAGCAACACGGGGAACACCTACGAGCAGTACTTC
cdr3_aa: CASNTGNTYEQYF